The 30 T cell receptor beta chains in this list originate from one sample, sequenced in a study of graft-versus-host responses after intestinal transplantation. Intraepithelial lymphocytes and lamina propria lymphocytes were released through processing of graft tissue. Sequencing was performed with immunoSEQ multiplex PCR; in TCRdb, only in-frame clones are kept and a portion is missing. The sample has around 23,000 clones, roughly 79% seen once. Sequences were derived from ileum tissue, sampled 12 days after intestinal transplant. Receptors were obtained from a human patient who received an intestinal transplant, so some T cells may come from the graft donor.

V and J are TRBV11-3 and TRBJ2-3; 8 bases fit TRBD2. The CDR3 is 16 amino acids. From germline, CDR1 is SGHNT and CDR2 YENEEA. V was clipped by 5 bases and J by 3 bases; unmatched bases: 10. The CDR3 DNA is TGTGCCAGCAGCCCCCGACGGGGGGGCCGGACAGATACGCAGTATTTT. Protein sequence: CASSPRRGGRTDTQYF. Full variable domain (outside the CDR3, taken from reference TRBV11-3 and TRBJ2-3): EAGVVQSPRYKIIEKKQPVAFWCNPISGHNTLYWYLQNLGQGPELLIRYENEEAVDDSQLPKDRFSAERLKGVDSTLKIQPAELGDSAVYLCASSPRRGGRTDTQYFGPGTRLTVL.

The chain combines TRBV27 with TRBJ2-3, with D perhaps matching TRBD2 (5 bases). Germline lookup yields CDR1 MNHEY and CDR2 SMNVEV (reference sequence). This CDR3 has 14 amino acids. The V end lost 2 bases, the J end lost 3 bases, and 9 bases lay between the germline ends. The CDR3 coding sequence is TGTGCCAGCAGTTTAAGGGAGAATACAGATACGCAGTATTTT. Translating gives CASSLRENTDTQYF.

The chain uses TRBV9 and TRBJ2-3; 10 nucleotides line up with TRBD2. Losses at the gene ends were 2 bases for V and 4 bases for J; bases not matched to a gene: 7. Germline V lookup: CDR1 SGDLS, CDR2 YYNGEE. This CDR3 is built from 16 residues. The CDR3 DNA follows: TGTGCCAGCAGCGTCGGGACTAGCGTTTCTGCAGATACGCAGTATTTT. The encoded protein is CASSVGTSVSADTQYF.

V usage is TRBV7-5 and J usage is TRBJ2-7; the D call in the table, TRBD1, was not verified against the DNA. TRBV7-5 is listed as a pseudogene. This CDR3 comprises 15 residues. CDR3 loop: CARTPPGTGSYEQYF. CDR3 nucleotides: TGTGCCAGAACCCCCCCCGGGACAGGGTCCTACGAGCAGTACTTC.

This chain uses TRBV27 with TRBJ2-3, with a possible D match to TRBD1 (5 bases). This CDR3 contains 17 residues. Trimming pared 5 bases from V and 0 bases from J, leaving 18 bases between. The germline V gene encodes CDR1 MNHEY and CDR2 SMNVEV (reference sequence). CDR3 residues: CASSILPTGSSTDTQYF. The CDR3 nucleotides are TGTGCCAGCAGTATCCTCCCCACAGGCTCTAGCACAGATACGCAGTATTTT.

This chain joins TRBV6-4 and TRBJ2-3; D is perhaps TRBD1 (5 bases). The CDR3 covers 14 residues. Germline-derived CDR1 and CDR2 are MRHNA and SNTAGT. The V gene lost 4 bases and the J gene lost 4 bases, with 12 bases spanning the gap. CDR3 DNA sequence: TGTGCCAGCAGTGTGGGCCCAGGGTCAGATACGCAGTATTTT. It is translated as CASSVGPGSDTQYF.

The J gene is TRBJ2-1, the V gene TRBV7-3; 8 bases align to TRBD2. The germline V gene encodes CDR1 SGHTA and CDR2 FQGTGA. Trimming took 8 bases from V and 4 from J; bases not matched to a gene: 7. The CDR3 covers 14 residues. The CDR3 DNA sequence: TGTGCCAGCGGCCCGGGAGGGACTTACAATGAGCAGTTCTTC. It specifies CASGPGGTYNEQFF.

The chain couples TRBV27 to TRBJ2-1; maybe TRBD2 (6 bases). CDR3 length equals 13 residues. Deletions cut 0 bases from V and 15 bases from J, with 15 bases between. Germline V lookup: CDR1 MNHEY, CDR2 SMNVEV (reference sequence). CDR3 region: CASSLSPAGWLFF. The CDR3 coding sequence is TGTGCCAGCAGTTTATCTCCCGCGGGGTGGCTGTTCTTC.

The J gene is TRBJ2-7, the V gene TRBV6-1; 9 nucleotides agree with TRBD1. The J segment lost 3 bases and the V segment lost 5 bases, leaving 5 bases of the junction unmatched. In germline, CDR1 is MNHNS, CDR2 SASEGT. CDR3 length equals 14 residues. The CDR3 loop is CASSRQGVNYEQYF. Written as DNA, the CDR3 is TGTGCCAGCAGTCGACAGGGGGTGAACTACGAGCAGTACTTC.

The rearrangement links TRBV5-1 to TRBJ1-1; no reliable D call. CDR1 is SGHRS, CDR2 YFSETQ, per germline. The length of the CDR3 is 13 residues. The V end lost 0 bases, the J end lost 0 bases, and 3 bases lay between the germline ends. The CDR3 DNA is TGCGCCAGCAGCTTGGATATGAACACTGAAGCTTTCTTT. This sequence encodes CASSLDMNTEAFF. Looking up the rest from reference TRBV5-1 and TRBJ1-1 gives the full variable domain: KAGVTQTPRYLIKTRGQQVTLSCSPISGHRSVSWYQQTPGQGLQFLFEYFSETQRNKGNFPGRFSGRQFSNSRSEMNVSTLELGDSALYLCASSLDMNTEAFFGQGTRLTVV.

V gene TRBV15 combines with J gene TRBJ2-1; 7 positions match TRBD2. Germline lookup yields CDR1 LNHNV and CDR2 YYDKDF (reference sequence). This CDR3 has 15 amino acids. The trim removed 3 bases at V and 2 bases at J, leaving 4 bases unmatched. CDR3 bases: TGTGCCACCAGCAGGCCCGGGAGGACCTACAATGAGCAGTTCTTC. Amino acids: CATSRPGRTYNEQFF.

CDR3 amino acids: CASSLRLAGSTDTQYF. In DNA, the CDR3 is TGTGCCAGCAGCTTGAGGCTAGCGGGGAGCACAGATACGCAGTATTTT. The chain links TRBV5-4 to TRBJ2-3; 9 bases fit TRBD2. This CDR3 region has 16 residues. CDR1 is SGHNT and CDR2 is YYREEE in the germline V gene (reference sequence). V lost 1 base, J lost 0 bases, and 3 bases stayed unmatched.

In this sample, this clone turned up a few times. J is TRBJ2-3 and V is TRBV5-4; D may be TRBD2 (6 bases). The CDR3 runs 14 residues. Germline assignment: CDR1 SGHNT and CDR2 YYREEE (reference sequence). The V gene lost 1 base and the J gene lost 1 base, with 7 bases spanning the gap. The CDR3 loop reads CASSLSGGTDTQYF. DNA for the CDR3: TGTGCCAGCAGCTTGTCGGGGGGCACAGATACGCAGTATTTT.

CDR3 in amino acids: CASSFVQTTEAFF. Here the CDR3 DNA reads TGTGCCAGCAGCTTTGTACAGACAACTGAAGCTTTCTTT. The chain uses TRBV7-9 and TRBJ1-1; D unclear. Germline loops: CDR1 SEHNR, CDR2 FQNEAQ (reference sequence). This CDR3 contains 13 residues. The ends were cut back, 3 bases at V and 5 bases at J, with 10 bases in the middle.

V is TRBV2 and J is TRBJ2-1, with D possibly TRBD1 on 6 matching bases. Germline assignment: CDR1 SNHLY and CDR2 FYNNEI. This CDR3 contains 14 residues. V was shortened by 7 bases and J by 6 bases, with 16 bases between the two germline ends. CDR3 bases: TGTGCCAGCATGGTCGCAGGGGTTATCAATGAGCAGTTCTTC. The encoded protein is CASMVAGVINEQFF.

This clone was detected only once. The chain recombines TRBV27 with TRBJ2-7; the D gene is possibly TRBD1 (7 bases). Trimming removed 6 bases from V and 6 bases from J, with 18 bases in between. The germline CDR1 and CDR2 sequences are MNHEY and SMNVEV (reference sequence). The CDR3 consists of 14 residues. CDR3 region: CASREGDSLGEQYF. The CDR3 region has the DNA TGTGCCAGCAGGGAGGGGGACAGCCTCGGCGAGCAGTACTTC.

V and J are TRBV29-1 and TRBJ2-1; the match to TRBD2 covers 9 bases. The V segment lost 6 bases and the J segment 4 bases; nucleotides outside the gene matches: 10. The CDR3 totals 15 residues. The germline gives CDR1 SQVTM, CDR2 ANQGSEA. CDR3 coding DNA: TGCAGCGTAAACCAAATGACTAGCGGTTACAATGAGCAGTTCTTC. Protein sequence: CSVNQMTSGYNEQFF.

V gene TRBV6-1 combines with J gene TRBJ2-2, with a tentative D call TRBD2 (6 bases). From germline, CDR1 is MNHNS and CDR2 SASEGT. This CDR3 contains 14 residues. V was trimmed by 8 bases and J by 3 bases, leaving 13 bases between them. The CDR3, as DNA: TGTGCCAGCTCACTAGCCCGTGACACCGGGGAGCTGTTTTTT. This sequence encodes CASSLARDTGELFF.

The chain uses TRBV4-1 and TRBJ2-2; the match to TRBD2 covers 10 bases. The CDR3 length is 17 residues. Trimming took 4 bases from V and 5 from J; bases not matched to a gene: 10. Germline CDR1 reads MGHRA; CDR2 reads YSYEKL. The CDR3 DNA is TGCGCCAGCAGCCTCAGGGCAGCTAGCGGGGGAACCGGGGAGCTGTTTTTT. It is translated as CASSLRAASGGTGELFF.

The CDR3 DNA reads as TGTGCCAGCAGTTACAAGATGGGCGATTACAATGAGCAGTTCTTC. Encoded protein: CASSYKMGDYNEQFF. This chain links TRBV6-6 with TRBJ2-1; D is unresolved. The V gene's germline CDR1 is MNHNY and CDR2 SVGAGI (reference sequence). This CDR3 contains 15 residues. With 2 bases removed from V and 4 bases from J, the gap between germline ends came to 12 bases.

This clone is judged medium-sized. This chain connects TRBV4-2 to TRBJ1-2; 9 bases map to TRBD1. The germline V gene has CDR1 LGHNA and CDR2 YNFKEQ. V was clipped by 8 bases and J by 1 base; unmatched bases: 8. This CDR3 has 15 amino acids. In DNA form, the CDR3 reads TGTGCCAGCTCGACCGGGACAGGGAATAACTATGGCTACACCTTC. Encoded protein: CASSTGTGNNYGYTF.

This clone was seen only once. The rearrangement links TRBV5-6 to TRBJ1-2, with 11 bases fitting TRBD1. Germline assignment: CDR1 SGHDT and CDR2 YYEEEE. The CDR3 covers 15 residues. V shed 4 bases and J 2 bases; nucleotides not matched to a gene: 4. CDR3 amino acids: CASSLRTGGNYGYTF. CDR3 bases: TGTGCCAGCAGCCTCAGGACAGGGGGCAACTATGGCTACACCTTC. Drawing the rest from reference TRBV5-6 and TRBJ1-2, the complete variable domain is DAGVTQSPTHLIKTRGQQVTLRCSPKSGHDTVSWYQQALGQGPQFIFQYYEEEERQRGNFPDRFSGHQFPNYSSELNVNALLLGDSALYLCASSLRTGGNYGYTFGSGTRLTVV.

V and J are TRBV10-2 and TRBJ2-7; 14 bases line up with TRBD2. Per germline, CDR1 WSHSY and CDR2 SAAADI. This CDR3 is 18 amino acids long. Trimming cost V 6 bases and J 2 bases; bases outside gene matches: 12. The CDR3 region is CASSLQGLAGVWTYEQYF. Here the CDR3 DNA reads TGCGCCAGCAGCCTCCAGGGACTAGCGGGAGTATGGACCTACGAGCAGTACTTC.

V gene TRBV2 combines with J gene TRBJ2-1, with TRBD1 identical over 8 bases. Germline trimming cut 4 bases from V and 5 bases from J; bases unmatched to any gene: 7. CDR1 and CDR2 (germline): SNHLY, FYNNEI. The CDR3 contains 15 residues. This chain's CDR3 is CASSGGQGANNEQFF. CDR3 nucleotide sequence: TGTGCCAGCAGTGGGGGGCAGGGGGCCAACAATGAGCAGTTCTTC.

This chain joins TRBV2 and TRBJ1-5; D is ambiguous. V gave up 5 bases and J gave up 5 bases, with 10 bases separating them. The CDR3 spans 13 residues. The V gene's germline CDR1 is SNHLY and CDR2 FYNNEI. This chain's CDR3 is CASSPRRYQPQHF. The DNA for the CDR3 is TGTGCCAGCAGTCCCAGGAGGTATCAGCCCCAGCATTTT.

Comment on this clone: An end of the junction does not agree with germline; a read error may underlie this. The chain has TRBV7-9 and TRBJ2-7; 11 bases map to TRBD1. The CDR3 is made up of 12 amino acids. Looked up from germline, CDR1 is SEHNR and CDR2 is FQNEAQ (reference sequence). Here the CDR3 reads CASSFFRDRGDF. CDR3 sequence (DNA): TGTGCCAGCAGCTTTTTCCGGGACAGGGGGGACTTC.

The chain is built from TRBV28 and TRBJ1-5, with D unclear. This CDR3 contains 11 residues. Germline V gene lookup returns CDR1 MDHEN and CDR2 SYDVKM. Deletions cut 2 bases from V and 9 bases from J, with 5 bases between. DNA of the CDR3: TGTGCCAGCAGTTTAGCGCCGCCCCAGCATTTT. It yields the protein CASSLAPPQHF. The variable domain in full, completed from reference TRBV28 and TRBJ1-5, reads DVKVTQSSRYLVKRTGEKVFLECVQDMDHENMFWYRQDPGLGLRLIYFSYDVKMKEKGDIPEGYSVSREKKERFSLILESASTNQTSMYLCASSLAPPQHFGDGTRLSIL.

The genes are TRBV6-6 and TRBJ2-7; 8 bases line up with TRBD2. The CDR3 is 15 residues long. Trimming took 6 bases from V and 2 from J; bases not matched to a gene: 9. Germline CDR1 MNHNY, CDR2 SVGAGI (reference sequence). CDR3 loop: CASRRGVAGPYEQYF. CDR3 DNA sequence: TGTGCCAGCAGACGGGGGGTAGCGGGGCCCTACGAGCAGTACTTC.

The rearrangement uses TRBV9 and TRBJ2-3, with 10 bases lining up with TRBD2. Germline loops: CDR1 SGDLS, CDR2 YYNGEE. This CDR3 spans 15 amino acids. V lost 4 bases and J lost 4; bases outside the gene matches: 6. The CDR3 is CASSHSGGLSDTQYF. The CDR3 DNA reads TGTGCCAGCAGCCATAGCGGGGGGCTATCAGATACGCAGTATTTT.

The chain combines TRBV19 with TRBJ2-5; weak D call: TRBD2 (6 bases). V shed 1 base and J shed 5 bases, with 14 bases lying between them. This CDR3 region has 15 residues. Germline V CDR1 and CDR2: LNHDA, SQIVND (reference sequence). The CDR3 region is CASSIVVGGSETQYF. The DNA for the CDR3 is TGTGCCAGTAGTATAGTGGTCGGAGGGTCGGAGACCCAGTACTTC.